This T cell receptor (beta chain) originates from a study of OX40 agonist ivuxolimab in advanced cancers. Turning to the study itself: At doses from 0.01 to 10 mg/kg, patients were given intravenous ivuxolimab every 2 weeks. Cohort: approximately 83% men, mean age approximately 60, aged about 23 to 80.

Study-wide results and limits: Which antigen the expanded peripheral T cells recognized is unknown. Dose levels from 0.1 to 3.0 mg/kg saw CD4+ and CD8+ blood T cells expand clonally by week 6.

Trimming cost V 1 base and J 1 base; bases outside gene matches: 9. CDR1 and CDR2 from the germline V gene are LNHNV and YYDKDF (reference sequence). CDR3 length equals 17 residues. Only in-frame clones appear in the TCRdb table, and some are missing; sequencing was by immunoSEQ multiplex PCR. The sample carries tens of thousands of clones, roughly nine tenths recorded once. As concerns this clone: Antigen: not known.

This chain joins TRBV15 and TRBJ1-1; 7 nucleotides align to TRBD1. The sequence derives from an adult with an advanced solid tumor such as melanoma, head and neck, liver or kidney cancer. The sequencing used CD4+ or CD8+ T cells sorted from blood, collected in a trial of the OX40 agonist ivuxolimab. Here the CDR3 DNA reads TGTGCCACCAGCAGAGGGCAGGGGGGACGAGGGAACACTGAAGCTTTCTTT. Translating it yields CATSRGQGGRGNTEAFF.